This T cell receptor beta chain comes out of a study of blood T cell repertoires in COVID-19. This CDR3 comprises 13 residues. CDR1 and CDR2 from the germline V gene are SQVTM and ANQGSEA. V lost 4 bases and J lost 4; bases outside the gene matches: 1. Methods used by the authors: It was from reference gene primer amplification that nucleated cell counts were estimated. Assay: immunoSEQ multiplex PCR; the TCRdb copy retains only in-frame clones and omits some. Clone size and the V and J calls come from that table; the DNA yielded D and trimming. The sample comprises about 240,000 clones, 70% to 90% of which are singletons, and 0.7% to 0.85% rests with the top ten.

This clonotype was sampled from a woman between 25 and 40 years old with acute or convalescent COVID-19. The V and J genes are TRBV29-1 and TRBJ2-3; 11 nucleotides match TRBD2. The sample comprised peripheral blood. CDR3 in DNA: TGCAGCGTTGGGGGACTAGCGGCAGATACGCAGTATTTT. It codes for CSVGGLAADTQYF.